These 14 T cell receptor beta chains originate from one sample sequenced in a study of blood T cell repertoires in COVID-19. Method: immunoSEQ multiplex PCR; TCRdb's copy keeps in-frame clones and lacks some. The table records a few hundred thousand clones, approximately 89% of them present only once. Sequencing input: peripheral blood. The receptors come from a woman aged 55-70 years with acute or convalescent COVID-19.

This chain connects TRBV27 to TRBJ1-2; weak D call: TRBD1 (5 bases). The CDR3 runs to 13 residues. Between the trimmed V and J ends, which lost 5 bases and 1 base, there was a span of 8 bases. Germline V gives CDR1 MNHEY, CDR2 SMNVEV (reference sequence). CDR3 protein: CASSTQVNYGYTF. CDR3 in DNA: TGTGCCAGCAGTACACAGGTTAACTATGGCTACACCTTC.

The chain uses TRBV15 and TRBJ2-1, with D hard to call. This CDR3 spans 17 amino acids. V was clipped by 0 bases and J by 0 bases, with 12 bases between them. Germline V gives CDR1 LNHNV, CDR2 YYDKDF (reference sequence). DNA for the CDR3: TGTGCCACCAGCAGAGACTATGGGCTTAGCTCCTACAATGAGCAGTTCTTC. This translates into CATSRDYGLSSYNEQFF.

This chain links TRBV7-9 with TRBJ1-2; tentative D call: TRBD1 (6 bases). V was pared by 4 bases and J by 2 bases, with 14 bases between. The CDR3 length is 15 residues. Germline lookup yields CDR1 SEHNR and CDR2 FQNEAQ (reference sequence). In DNA form, the CDR3 reads TGTGCCAGCAGCTCCTTGGGTACAGGGAACTATGGCTACACCTTC. This gives the protein CASSSLGTGNYGYTF.

The genes are TRBV20-1 and TRBJ2-7; 7 nucleotides align to TRBD2. Germline lookup yields CDR1 DFQATT and CDR2 SNEGSKA (reference sequence). The CDR3 consists of 11 residues. J lost 1 base, V lost 7 bases, and 1 base had no gene match. The CDR3 spells CSGGGSYEQYF. CDR3 bases: TGCAGTGGCGGGGGTTCCTACGAGCAGTACTTC.

V is TRBV5-1 and J is TRBJ2-3, with D perhaps matching TRBD1 (6 bases). Germline values: CDR1 SGHRS, CDR2 YFSETQ. V lost 4 bases and J 0 bases, leaving 12 bases between the germline ends. The CDR3 sequence is 15 residues long. The CDR3 bases are TGCGCCAGCAGCGTGACAGGACCAAGCACAGATACGCAGTATTTT. Encoded protein: CASSVTGPSTDTQYF.

This sequence joins TRBV5-1 and TRBJ2-7; TRBD1 aligns across 8 bases. This CDR3 spans 17 amino acids. Trimming removed 7 bases from V and 0 bases from J; junction bases left unmatched: 15. Germline V gene lookup returns CDR1 SGHRS and CDR2 YFSETQ. CDR3 in amino acids: CASPPTGARPRSYEQYF. The CDR3 nucleotides are TGCGCCAGCCCCCCGACAGGGGCTCGGCCTCGCTCCTACGAGCAGTACTTC.

The CDR3 region has the DNA TGTGCCAGTAGTATACAAGGGACACAAAACATTCAGTACTTC. Its translation is CASSIQGTQNIQYF. The chain has TRBV19 and TRBJ2-4; tentative D call: TRBD1 (6 bases). From germline, CDR1 is LNHDA and CDR2 SQIVND (reference sequence). Trimming shortened V by 2 bases and J by 5 bases, and 10 bases separated the two germline ends. The CDR3 is 14 residues long.

The chain is built from TRBV6-1 and TRBJ1-4; D gene ambiguous. The CDR3 consists of 13 residues. V was cut by 5 bases and J by 8 bases, with 12 bases left in between. The germline V gene encodes CDR1 MNHNS and CDR2 SASEGT. CDR3 amino acids: CASSLQTREKLFF. DNA of the CDR3: TGTGCCAGCAGTTTGCAGACTAGGGAAAAACTGTTTTTT.

CDR3 bases: TGTGCCAGCAGTTTATTCGGGGCACAGGGGCTGAGTTCACCCCTCCACTTT. This encodes CASSLFGAQGLSSPLHF. This chain joins TRBV28 and TRBJ1-6; 7 bases align to TRBD1. Germline V lookup: CDR1 MDHEN, CDR2 SYDVKM. This CDR3 is 17 amino acids long. V lost 1 base to trimming and J lost 9 bases; unmatched junction nucleotides: 12.

The chain links TRBV11-3 to TRBJ2-5; 10 positions match TRBD1. The CDR3 sequence is 13 residues long. With 5 bases clipped from V and 5 bases from J, the junction kept 2 bases outside the gene matches. The germline gives CDR1 SGHNT, CDR2 YENEEA. The chain's CDR3 is CASSPDRGETQYF. CDR3 nucleotides: TGTGCCAGCAGCCCGGACAGGGGGGAGACCCAGTACTTC.

J is TRBJ1-1 and V is TRBV18, with D uncertain. With 2 bases removed from V and 1 base from J, the gap between germline ends came to 5 bases. The germline V gene has CDR1 KGHSH and CDR2 LQKENI. CDR3 length: 13 amino acids. CDR3 sequence reads: CASSPAGNTEAFF. The CDR3 nucleotides are TGTGCCAGCTCACCAGCCGGGAACACTGAAGCTTTCTTT.

To note about this clone: Other nucleotide sequences in the sample specify the same CDR3. This chain uses TRBV18 with TRBJ2-7; D could derive from TRBD1 or TRBD2 (6 bases each). The CDR3 length is 12 residues. V lost 5 bases, J lost 6 bases, and 11 bases lay in between. Germline V CDR1 and CDR2: KGHSH, LQKENI. The CDR3: CASSSQGGEQYF. CDR3 sequence (DNA): TGTGCCAGCTCATCACAGGGAGGCGAGCAGTACTTC.

The chain is built from TRBV28 and TRBJ1-6; D is possibly TRBD1 (5 bases). Trimming shortened V by 7 bases and J by 5 bases, and 15 bases separated the two germline ends. The length of the CDR3 is 15 residues. Germline V lookup: CDR1 MDHEN, CDR2 SYDVKM. DNA of the CDR3: TGTGCCAGCACCTTAAGGGGTGGAGATAATTCACCCCTCCACTTT. Protein: CASTLRGGDNSPLHF.

This chain connects TRBV28 to TRBJ1-2, with 7 bases matching TRBD1. Germline CDR1 and CDR2: MDHEN and SYDVKM. This CDR3 contains 15 residues. J was trimmed by 8 bases and V by 3 bases; bases with no gene match: 12. CDR3 sequence (DNA): TGTGCCAGCAGTTTCCCCCCCAGGGGGGACGGCGGCTACACCTTC. As protein: CASSFPPRGDGGYTF.